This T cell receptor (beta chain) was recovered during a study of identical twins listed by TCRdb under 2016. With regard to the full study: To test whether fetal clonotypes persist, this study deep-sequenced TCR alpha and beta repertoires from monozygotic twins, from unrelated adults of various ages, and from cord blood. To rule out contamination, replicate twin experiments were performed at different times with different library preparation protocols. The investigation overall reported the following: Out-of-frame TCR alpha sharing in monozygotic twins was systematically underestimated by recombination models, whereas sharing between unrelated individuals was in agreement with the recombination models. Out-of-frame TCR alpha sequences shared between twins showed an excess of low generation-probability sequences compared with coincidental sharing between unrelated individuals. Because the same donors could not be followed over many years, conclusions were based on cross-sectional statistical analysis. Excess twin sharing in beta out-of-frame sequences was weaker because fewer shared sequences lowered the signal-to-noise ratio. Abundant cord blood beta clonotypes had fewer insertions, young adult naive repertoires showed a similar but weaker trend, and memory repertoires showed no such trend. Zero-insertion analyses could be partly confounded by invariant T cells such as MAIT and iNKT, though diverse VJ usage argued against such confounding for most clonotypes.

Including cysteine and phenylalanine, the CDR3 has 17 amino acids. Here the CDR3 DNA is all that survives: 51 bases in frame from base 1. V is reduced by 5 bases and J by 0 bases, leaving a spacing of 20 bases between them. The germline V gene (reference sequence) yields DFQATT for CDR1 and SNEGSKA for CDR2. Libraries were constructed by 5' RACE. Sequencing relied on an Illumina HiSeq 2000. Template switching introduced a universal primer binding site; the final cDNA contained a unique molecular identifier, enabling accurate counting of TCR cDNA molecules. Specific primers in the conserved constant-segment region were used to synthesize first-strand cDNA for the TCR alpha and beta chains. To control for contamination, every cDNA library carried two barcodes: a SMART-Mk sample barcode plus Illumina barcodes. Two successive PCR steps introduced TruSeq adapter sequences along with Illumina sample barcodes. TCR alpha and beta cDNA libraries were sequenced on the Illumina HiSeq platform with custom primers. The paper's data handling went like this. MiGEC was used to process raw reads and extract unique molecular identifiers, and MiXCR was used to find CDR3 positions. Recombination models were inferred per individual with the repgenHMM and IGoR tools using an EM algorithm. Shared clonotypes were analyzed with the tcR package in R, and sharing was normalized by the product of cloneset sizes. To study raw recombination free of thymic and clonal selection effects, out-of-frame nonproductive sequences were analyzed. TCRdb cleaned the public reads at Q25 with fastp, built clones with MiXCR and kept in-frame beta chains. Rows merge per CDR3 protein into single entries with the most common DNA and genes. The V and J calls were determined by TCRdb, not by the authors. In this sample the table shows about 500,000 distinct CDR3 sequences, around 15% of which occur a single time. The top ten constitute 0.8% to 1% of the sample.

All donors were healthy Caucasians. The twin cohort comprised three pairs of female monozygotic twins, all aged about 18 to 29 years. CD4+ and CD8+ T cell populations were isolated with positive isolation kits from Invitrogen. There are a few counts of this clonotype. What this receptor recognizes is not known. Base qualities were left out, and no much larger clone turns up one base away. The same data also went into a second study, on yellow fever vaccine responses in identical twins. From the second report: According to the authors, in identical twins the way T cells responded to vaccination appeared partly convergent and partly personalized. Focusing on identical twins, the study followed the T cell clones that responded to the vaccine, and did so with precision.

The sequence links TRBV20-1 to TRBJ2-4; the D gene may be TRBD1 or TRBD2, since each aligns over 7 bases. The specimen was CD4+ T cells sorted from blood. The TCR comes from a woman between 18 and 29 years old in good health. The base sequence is TGCAGTGCTCCCCAGGGGGGGGGGCCCATAGCCAAAAACATTCAGTACTTC. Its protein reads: CSAPQGGGPIAKNIQYF.